The 21 T cell receptor beta chains given below trace back to one sample, sequenced in a study of T cells after yellow fever vaccination. TCRdb used MiXCR to reprocess the 5' RACE reads, holding one entry per CDR3 protein. Of around 550,000 distinct CDR3 sequences in the sample, roughly a fifth were seen once. The source material was PBMCs, sampled 15 days after the yellow fever booster vaccination. Every receptor here comes from a young man who received the YFV17D yellow fever vaccine.

The chain carries TRBV20-1 and TRBJ2-3; 7 bases are shared with TRBD2. Unmatched junction bases numbered 7, after V lost 3 bases and J lost 4 bases. Germline CDR1 DFQATT, CDR2 SNEGSKA (reference sequence). The CDR3 is 14 amino acids. For the CDR3, the DNA is TGCAGTGCTAGGTCGTCTAGCGGACCAGATACGCAGTATTTT. Translating it yields CSARSSSGPDTQYF.

The V gene is TRBV12-3 or TRBV12-4, the J gene TRBJ2-5, with 13 bases fitting TRBD2. The CDR3 runs to 15 residues. The junction had 5 bases not matched to a gene; V was cut back by 6 bases and J by 4 bases. CDR3 in DNA: TGTGCCAGCAGACCACTAGCGGGAGGGCGAGAGACCCAGTACTTC. This encodes CASRPLAGGRETQYF.

The rearrangement joins TRBV12-3 or TRBV12-4 to TRBJ2-7; 9 bases map to TRBD1. The CDR3 length is 17 residues. V trimming: 2 bases; J trimming: 3 bases; junction bases outside the gene matches: 11. CDR3 nucleotides: TGTGCCAGCAGTTTAATTCCTGGGGGACAGGGAGTCTACGAGCAGTACTTC. It translates to CASSLIPGGQGVYEQYF.

This clonotype showed up just a few times. This rearrangement joins TRBV5-4 to TRBJ2-2; D is ambiguous. The CDR3 has 14 residues. V gave up 1 base and J gave up 2 bases, with 6 bases separating them. In germline, CDR1 is SGHNT, CDR2 YYREEE (reference sequence). CDR3 in amino acids: CASSLKQNTGELFF. Written as DNA, the CDR3 is TGTGCCAGCAGCTTGAAACAAAACACCGGGGAGCTGTTTTTT.

This clonotype was seen ten or more times. The chain joins TRBV20-1 to TRBJ2-1, with D perhaps matching TRBD1 or TRBD2 (5 bases each). Trimming left V 4 bases short and J 8 bases short, with 27 bases between. Looked up from germline, CDR1 is DFQATT and CDR2 is SNEGSKA (reference sequence). The CDR3 spans 17 residues. CDR3 nucleotides: TGCAGTGCTATTTCCCCTTCGGCGGCCCTGAGAGGGGATGAGCAGTTCTTC. This encodes CSAISPSAALRGDEQFF.

The V gene is TRBV9, the J gene TRBJ1-5; TRBD1 matches 7 bases. This CDR3 has 12 residues. CDR1 is SGDLS and CDR2 is YYNGEE in the germline V gene. Unmatched junction bases numbered 0, after V lost 0 bases and J lost 9 bases. CDR3 residues: CASSVAGGPQHF. The CDR3 DNA reads as TGTGCCAGCAGCGTAGCAGGGGGGCCCCAGCATTTT. The variable domain in full, completed from reference TRBV9 and TRBJ1-5, reads DSGVTQTPKHLITATGQRVTLRCSPRSGDLSVYWYQQSLDQGLQFLIQYYNGEERAKGNILERFSAQQFPDLHSELNLSSLELGDSALYFCASSVAGGPQHFGDGTRLSIL.

V and J are TRBV6-1 and TRBJ2-7, with 7 nucleotides matching TRBD2. The V gene's germline CDR1 is MNHNS and CDR2 SASEGT. This CDR3 is 14 amino acids long. J gave up 5 bases and V 5 bases, and 9 bases lay outside the gene matches. Here the CDR3 DNA reads TGTGCCAGCAGTCCCGAGCGGGGACGGCACGAGCAGTACTTC. Translating gives CASSPERGRHEQYF.

This clonotype was seen a handful of times. This sequence joins TRBV9 and TRBJ2-7; 8 bases are shared with TRBD2. Looked up from germline, CDR1 is SGDLS and CDR2 is YYNGEE. The CDR3 runs to 17 residues. V shed 0 bases, J shed 3 bases, and the junction held 11 bases outside the gene matches. CDR3 nucleotide sequence: TGTGCCAGCAGCGTAGGATTAGCGGGGCTTCAAAACTACGAGCAGTACTTC. Its translation: CASSVGLAGLQNYEQYF. The variable domain in full, completed from reference TRBV9 and TRBJ2-7, reads DSGVTQTPKHLITATGQRVTLRCSPRSGDLSVYWYQQSLDQGLQFLIQYYNGEERAKGNILERFSAQQFPDLHSELNLSSLELGDSALYFCASSVGLAGLQNYEQYFGPGTRLTVT.

The sample holds a few counts of this clonotype. This chain uses TRBV20-1 with TRBJ2-1, with TRBD2 as a possible D gene (6 bases). V lost 6 bases to trimming and J lost 3 bases, with 12 bases between them. This CDR3 has 13 residues. Germline V CDR1 and CDR2: DFQATT, SNEGSKA (reference sequence). In DNA form, the CDR3 reads TGCAGTGCCGCCCTAGCGAACTACAATGAGCAGTTCTTC. Amino acid sequence: CSAALANYNEQFF.

The chain combines TRBV20-1 with TRBJ1-4; tentatively, D is TRBD1 (6 bases). This CDR3 region has 14 residues. The ends were cut back, 2 bases at V and 8 bases at J, with 15 bases in the middle. Germline V gene lookup returns CDR1 DFQATT and CDR2 SNEGSKA (reference sequence). CDR3 region: CSARRGPRGEKLFF. Here the CDR3 DNA reads TGCAGTGCTAGAAGGGGACCTAGGGGGGAAAAACTGTTTTTT.

The chain has TRBV12-3 or TRBV12-4 and TRBJ2-5; 8 bases map to TRBD1. The CDR3 is 15 amino acids. With V trimmed by 2 bases and J by 5 bases, 7 bases remained unmatched. CDR3 sequence reads: CASSLSRTGRETQYF. As DNA, the CDR3 is TGTGCCAGCAGTTTATCTAGGACAGGGAGGGAGACCCAGTACTTC.

Only a few counts were recorded for this clonotype. The rearrangement uses TRBV5-1 and TRBJ2-7, with 10 bases lining up with TRBD1. CDR1 is SGHRS, CDR2 YFSETQ, per germline. The CDR3 length is 18 residues. After removal of 4 bases from V and 0 bases from J, the junction contained 13 bases not matched to a gene. The CDR3 protein is CASSRAVHRDRGSYEQYF. DNA of the CDR3: TGCGCCAGCAGCCGGGCGGTACACCGGGACAGGGGCTCCTACGAGCAGTACTTC.

The chain uses TRBV28 and TRBJ2-7; TRBD2 might be the D (5 bases). The V end lost 6 bases, the J end lost 3 bases, and 12 bases lay between the germline ends. This CDR3 is 13 amino acids long. Germline values: CDR1 MDHEN, CDR2 SYDVKM. CDR3 loop: CASSRGGVYEQYF. Written as DNA, the CDR3 is TGTGCCAGCAGCCGCGGAGGAGTCTACGAGCAGTACTTC.

The chain joins TRBV20-1 to TRBJ2-3; D remains unclear. The germline gives CDR1 DFQATT, CDR2 SNEGSKA (reference sequence). This CDR3 spans 11 amino acids. Here the CDR3 reads CRMLGGTSQYF. The CDR3 region has the DNA TGCAGGATGTTGGGCGGTACCTCGCAGTATTTT.

This clonotype came up many times. The chain combines TRBV9 with TRBJ2-3; possibly TRBD1 for D (5 bases). Germline assignment: CDR1 SGDLS and CDR2 YYNGEE. The CDR3 is 12 residues long. V shed 3 bases and J shed 4 bases, with 6 bases lying between them. The CDR3 region is CASSGGPDTQYF. The CDR3 nucleotides read TGTGCCAGCAGCGGGGGCCCAGATACGCAGTATTTT. The variable domain in full, with the rest retrieved from reference TRBV9 and TRBJ2-3, is DSGVTQTPKHLITATGQRVTLRCSPRSGDLSVYWYQQSLDQGLQFLIQYYNGEERAKGNILERFSAQQFPDLHSELNLSSLELGDSALYFCASSGGPDTQYFGPGTRLTVL.

This clonotype showed up just a few times. The chain employs TRBV5-1 and TRBJ2-7, with 10 bases lining up with TRBD1. The CDR3 is made up of 14 amino acids. Germline loops: CDR1 SGHRS, CDR2 YFSETQ. V lost 5 bases and J lost 7; bases outside the gene matches: 9. This CDR3 is CASSETGGADEQYF. CDR3 DNA sequence: TGCGCCAGCAGTGAGACAGGGGGCGCGGATGAGCAGTACTTC.

The chain joins TRBV20-1 to TRBJ2-5, with 7 positions matching TRBD1. Per the germline V gene, CDR1 is DFQATT and CDR2 is SNEGSKA (reference sequence). This CDR3 region has 17 residues. The ends lost 0 bases at V and 3 bases at J; junction bases unmatched: 13. The CDR3 protein is CSARDFLGSRGKETQYF. The DNA for the CDR3 is TGCAGTGCTAGAGATTTTCTAGGATCCAGGGGGAAAGAGACCCAGTACTTC.

This clonotype was recorded only once. A junction boundary mismatches the germline segment, possibly from a read error. This chain joins TRBV12-3 or TRBV12-4 and TRBJ2-1; 7 bases align to TRBD2. This CDR3 spans 14 amino acids. This CDR3 is CASSLGGRAFLPIF. The CDR3 DNA reads TGTGCCAGCAGTTTAGGTGGGAGGGCCTTCTTACCGATCTTC.

This clonotype was counted at least ten times. The chain uses TRBV19 and TRBJ2-1; 8 bases agree with TRBD2. CDR3 length equals 14 residues. The germline gives CDR1 LNHDA, CDR2 SQIVND (reference sequence). Trimming cost V 6 bases and J 3 bases; bases outside gene matches: 4. CDR3 region: CASRGLAGYNEQFF. The DNA of the CDR3 is TGTGCCAGTAGAGGGCTAGCGGGCTACAATGAGCAGTTCTTC.

This clonotype was recorded at least ten times. This rearrangement joins TRBV10-2 to TRBJ2-1; 10 bases are a match to TRBD2. Germline CDR1 WSHSY, CDR2 SAAADI. V lost 3 bases to trimming and J lost 3 bases; unmatched junction nucleotides: 5. CDR3 length: 16 residues. This chain's CDR3 is CASSDSGRVLYNEQFF. Here the CDR3 DNA reads TGCGCCAGCAGTGACAGCGGGAGGGTCCTCTACAATGAGCAGTTCTTC.

The chain joins TRBV30 to TRBJ1-2, with a possible D match to TRBD1 (5 bases). CDR3 length equals 13 residues. CDR1 is GTSNPN and CDR2 is SVGIG in the germline V gene (reference sequence). Trimming removed 5 bases from V and 3 bases from J, with 13 bases in between. CDR3 bases: TGTGCCTGGGCCAGCAGGGTTCACTATGGCTACACCTTC. This encodes CAWASRVHYGYTF.